Presented here are 23 T cell receptor beta chains from one specimen sequenced in a study of OX40 agonist ivuxolimab in advanced cancers. Measured with immunoSEQ multiplex PCR; TCRdb has only the in-frame clones, and not every one. The sample has tens of thousands of clones; more than 75% are singletons. This material consisted of CD4+ or CD8+ T cells sorted from blood, taken in a trial of the OX40 agonist ivuxolimab. These receptors were taken from an adult with an advanced solid tumor such as melanoma, head and neck, liver or kidney cancer.

The V gene is TRBV6-5, the J gene TRBJ1-1, with D maybe TRBD1 (5 bases). The CDR3 consists of 16 residues. Per germline, CDR1 MNHEY and CDR2 SVGAGI. V dropped 0 bases and J dropped 6 bases, with 17 bases sitting between them. This CDR3 reads CASSYSDRRWGPEAFF. The CDR3, as DNA: TGTGCCAGCAGTTACTCGGACCGACGATGGGGCCCTGAAGCTTTCTTT.

The genes are TRBV4-1 and TRBJ2-5, with D uncertain. V was shortened by 1 base and J by 1 base, with 13 bases between the two germline ends. The CDR3 is 16 residues long. Germline CDR1 is MGHRA and CDR2 is YSYEKL. The chain's CDR3 is CASSQVPGGSQETQYF. CDR3 coding DNA: TGCGCCAGCAGCCAAGTCCCCGGTGGGTCCCAAGAGACCCAGTACTTC.

The chain employs TRBV25-1 and TRBJ2-3; 7 bases match TRBD2. V gave up 4 bases and J gave up 1 base; unmatched junction bases: 8. CDR3 length: 16 amino acids. CDR1 MGHDK and CDR2 SYGVNS come from the germline V gene. CDR3 sequence reads: CASSGAERGRTDTQYF. The CDR3, as DNA: TGTGCCAGCAGTGGGGCGGAGCGGGGCCGCACAGATACGCAGTATTTT. Variable domain in full (rest from reference TRBV25-1 and TRBJ2-3): EADIYQTPRYLVIGTGKKITLECSQTMGHDKMYWYQQDPGMELHLIHYSYGVNSTEKGDLSSESTVSRIRTEHFPLTLESARPSHTSQYLCASSGAERGRTDTQYFGPGTRLTVL.

The genes are TRBV25-1 and TRBJ2-7; possible D gene TRBD1, 5 bases. The CDR3 has 11 amino acids. Germline V gene data show CDR1 as MGHDK and CDR2 as SYGVNS. The germline V and J ends were trimmed by 3 bases and 6 bases, with 6 bases remaining between them. In nucleotides, the CDR3 is TGTGCCAGCAGTGACAGGGCCGAGCAGTACTTC. Amino acid sequence: CASSDRAEQYF.

The chain is built from TRBV7-9 and TRBJ1-4, with 11 bases lining up with TRBD1. The CDR3 totals 15 residues. CDR1 and CDR2 (germline): SEHNR, FQNEAQ (reference sequence). The ends lost 4 bases at V and 8 bases at J; junction bases unmatched: 6. In nucleotides, the CDR3 is TGTGCCAGCAGCTCTGGTGGGACAGGGGGAGAAAAACTGTTTTTT. Its translation is CASSSGGTGGEKLFF.

The DNA for the CDR3 is TGTGCCACCCAGGGCCAGGGGTCGTCGGCGACCCAGTACTTC. Its protein is CATQGQGSSATQYF. The chain carries TRBV6-1 and TRBJ2-5; D perhaps matches TRBD1 (6 bases). V lost 10 bases, J lost 7 bases, and 22 bases lay in between. The CDR3 runs to 14 residues. CDR1 and CDR2 from the germline V gene are MNHNS and SASEGT.

CDR3 amino acids: CASSPTTDQPQHF. The CDR3 bases are TGTGCCAGCAGCCCAACAACAGATCAGCCCCAGCATTTT. The rearrangement joins TRBV7-2 to TRBJ1-5; D is unresolved. There are 13 residues in the CDR3. Germline lookup yields CDR1 SGHTA and CDR2 FQGNSA. Trimming stripped 5 bases from V and 5 bases from J, with 10 bases between.

The genes are TRBV19 and TRBJ1-4; 7 bases map to TRBD1. With V trimmed by 6 bases and J by 5 bases, 6 bases remained unmatched. Germline lookup yields CDR1 LNHDA and CDR2 SQIVND (reference sequence). CDR3 size: 14 residues. CDR3 nucleotides: TGTGCCAGTAGCGCCCCGACAGGGAATGAAAAACTGTTTTTT. This translates into CASSAPTGNEKLFF.

CDR3 DNA: TGCGCCAGCAGCTTTGGACCACGGGCTTTCTTT. Amino acid sequence: CASSFGPRAFF. The chain joins TRBV5-1 to TRBJ1-1; D ambiguous. The V end lost 2 bases, the J end lost 11 bases, and 10 bases lay between the germline ends. The CDR3 sequence is 11 residues long. CDR1 is SGHRS and CDR2 is YFSETQ in the germline V gene.

This chain joins TRBV18 and TRBJ1-3; no clear D. CDR1 is KGHSH, CDR2 LQKENI, per germline. V was cut by 6 bases and J by 0 bases, with 9 bases left in between. There are 14 residues in the CDR3. The CDR3 loop reads CASSPGDSGNTIYF. As DNA, the CDR3 is TGTGCCAGCTCCCCCGGTGACTCTGGAAACACCATATATTTT.

The chain links TRBV25-1 to TRBJ2-7, with D possibly matching TRBD1 (6 bases). The CDR3 has 15 amino acids. Trimming shortened V by 3 bases and J by 2 bases, and 14 bases separated the two germline ends. CDR1 and CDR2 (germline): MGHDK, SYGVNS. The CDR3 is CASSDLSRDTYEQYF. CDR3 coding DNA: TGTGCCAGCAGTGATCTATCCCGGGACACCTACGAGCAGTACTTC.

The gene calls are TRBV6-6 and TRBJ1-2, with 8 bases fitting TRBD1. The germline V gene has CDR1 MNHNY and CDR2 SVGAGI (reference sequence). The V and J ends lost 4 bases and 5 bases, in that order; junction bases with no gene match: 3. The CDR3 length is 13 residues. CDR3 coding DNA: TGTGCCAGCAGTTTGGGACAGGAGTATGGCTACACCTTC. It is translated as CASSLGQEYGYTF.

A few counts support this clone. The chain links TRBV2 to TRBJ1-3; D is unresolved. The CDR3 contains 12 residues. Germline V gene sequence: CDR1 SNHLY, CDR2 FYNNEI. V dropped 8 bases and J dropped 2 bases, with 7 bases sitting between them. The CDR3 region has the DNA TGTGCCAGCGGTTGGACTGGAAACACCATATATTTT. Amino acids: CASGWTGNTIYF.

The chain has TRBV7-8 and TRBJ2-3; D call uncertain. The CDR3 length is 15 residues. The germline V and J ends were trimmed by 7 bases and 2 bases, with 16 bases remaining between them. Germline loops: CDR1 SGHVS, CDR2 FQNEAQ. The CDR3 sequence: CASTTNGAATDTQYF. The CDR3 nucleotides read TGTGCCAGCACCACCAATGGCGCGGCCACAGATACGCAGTATTTT.

The chain employs TRBV6-1 and TRBJ2-7; D is unresolved. This CDR3 is 12 amino acids long. V was shortened by 3 bases and J by 3 bases, with 6 bases between the two germline ends. The germline V gene has CDR1 MNHNS and CDR2 SASEGT. DNA for the CDR3: TGTGCCAGCAGTGAGGATCACTACGAGCAGTACTTC. Encoded protein: CASSEDHYEQYF.

The chain recombines TRBV6-1 with TRBJ1-1; D uncertain. Germline loops: CDR1 MNHNS, CDR2 SASEGT. CDR3 size: 12 residues. V was clipped by 6 bases and J by 2 bases, with 7 bases between them. The CDR3 DNA is TGTGCCAGCAGCCAGTCTAACACTGAAGCTTTCTTT. Translating gives CASSQSNTEAFF.

The chain recombines TRBV4-1 with TRBJ1-2; the D gene is possibly TRBD1 (5 bases). Per germline, CDR1 MGHRA and CDR2 YSYEKL. This CDR3 contains 12 residues. Trimming stripped 4 bases from V and 8 bases from J, with 11 bases between. As DNA, the CDR3 is TGCGCCAGCAGCCGAGCTGAGGGGGGCTACACCTTC. Translation: CASSRAEGGYTF.

V and J are TRBV7-3 and TRBJ1-1, with D perhaps TRBD1 (5 bases). CDR3 length: 13 residues. Germline-derived CDR1 and CDR2 are SGHTA and FQGTGA. The V and J ends lost 4 bases and 1 base respectively, with 7 bases between them. As DNA, the CDR3 is TGTGCCAGCAGCTGGGACTGGAACACTGAAGCTTTCTTT. This gives the protein CASSWDWNTEAFF. Complete variable domain (other parts from reference TRBV7-3 and TRBJ1-1): GAGVSQTPSNKVTEKGKYVELRCDPISGHTALYWYRQSLGQGPEFLIYFQGTGAADDSGLPNDRFFAVRPEGSVSTLKIQRTERGDSAVYLCASSWDWNTEAFFGQGTRLTVV.

Notes on this clone: Sequence at one end of the junction differs from germline and may be a read error. The chain uses TRBV7-7 and TRBJ2-2, with 9 bases matching TRBD1. The CDR3 consists of 16 residues. CDR1 is SSHAT, CDR2 FNYEAQ, per germline (reference sequence). The CDR3 region has the DNA TGTGCTAGCAGCCCATGGACAGGGGACTCCACCGGGGAGCTGTTTTTT. It yields the protein CASSPWTGDSTGELFF.

The V and J genes are TRBV9 and TRBJ1-2; D gene ambiguous. The CDR3 has 14 residues. The V gene lost 4 bases and the J gene lost 2 bases, with 12 bases spanning the gap. The germline V gene encodes CDR1 SGDLS and CDR2 YYNGEE. The CDR3, as DNA: TGTGCCAGCAGCCCTCATGAGGGCAACTATGGCTACACCTTC. Its protein is CASSPHEGNYGYTF.

V usage is TRBV6-1 and J usage is TRBJ1-2; D unresolved. Trimming removed 3 bases at V and 10 bases at J, with 18 bases between. CDR3 length equals 14 residues. Germline CDR1 reads MNHNS; CDR2 reads SASEGT. Written as DNA, the CDR3 is TGTGCCAGCAGTGAGGGCGCACCTGATATTGTCTACACCTTC. It is translated as CASSEGAPDIVYTF.

The chain carries TRBV7-9 and TRBJ1-1; 9 bases map to TRBD1. V dropped 2 bases and J dropped 4; count of bases not matched to a gene: 8. Germline CDR1 is SEHNR and CDR2 is FQNEAQ (reference sequence). The CDR3 is 16 amino acids. The CDR3 nucleotides read TGTGCCAGCAGCTTACCCTCGACAGGGGGGATCACTGAAGCTTTCTTT. Protein product: CASSLPSTGGITEAFF.

The chain carries TRBV11-2 and TRBJ1-2; 10 nucleotides line up with TRBD1. J lost 9 bases, V lost 5 bases, and 6 bases had no gene match. CDR1 is SGHAT and CDR2 is FQNNGV in the germline V gene. This CDR3 has 13 residues. CDR3 amino acids: CASSPGTGESYTF. The DNA of the CDR3 is TGTGCCAGCAGCCCGGGGACAGGGGAAAGCTACACCTTC.